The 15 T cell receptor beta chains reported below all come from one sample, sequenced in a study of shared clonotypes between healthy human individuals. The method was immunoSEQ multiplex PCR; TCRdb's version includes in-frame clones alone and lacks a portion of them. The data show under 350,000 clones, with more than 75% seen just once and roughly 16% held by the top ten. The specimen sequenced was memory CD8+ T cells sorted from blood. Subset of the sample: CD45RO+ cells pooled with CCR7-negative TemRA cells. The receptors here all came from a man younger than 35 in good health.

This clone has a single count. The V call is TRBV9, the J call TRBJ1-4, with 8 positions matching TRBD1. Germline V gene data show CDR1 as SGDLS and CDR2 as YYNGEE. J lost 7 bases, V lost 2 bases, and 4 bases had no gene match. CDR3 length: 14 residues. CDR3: CASSVQGASEKLFF. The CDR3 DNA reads TGTGCCAGCAGCGTGCAGGGGGCAAGTGAAAAACTGTTTTTT.

CDR3 DNA sequence: TGTGCCAGCAGTTGGGACCGCCCTGGGAATTCACCCCTCCACTTT. It codes for CASSWDRPGNSPLHF. The chain is built from TRBV27 and TRBJ1-6; possibly TRBD1 for D (5 bases). V lost 4 bases and J 7 bases, leaving 14 bases between the germline ends. Germline loops: CDR1 MNHEY, CDR2 SMNVEV (reference sequence). CDR3 length: 15 amino acids.

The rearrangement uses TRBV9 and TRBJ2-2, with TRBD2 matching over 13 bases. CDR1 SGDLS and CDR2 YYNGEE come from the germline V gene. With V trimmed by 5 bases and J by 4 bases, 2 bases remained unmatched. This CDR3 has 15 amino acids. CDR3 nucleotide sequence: TGTGCCAGCAGAGGGACTAGCGGGGTCACCGGGGAGCTGTTTTTT. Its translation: CASRGTSGVTGELFF.

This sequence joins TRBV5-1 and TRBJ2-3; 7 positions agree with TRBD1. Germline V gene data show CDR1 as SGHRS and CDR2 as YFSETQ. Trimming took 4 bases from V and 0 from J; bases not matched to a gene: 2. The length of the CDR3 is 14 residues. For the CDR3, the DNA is TGCGCCAGCAGCGTGGGACAGAGCACAGATACGCAGTATTTT. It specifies CASSVGQSTDTQYF.

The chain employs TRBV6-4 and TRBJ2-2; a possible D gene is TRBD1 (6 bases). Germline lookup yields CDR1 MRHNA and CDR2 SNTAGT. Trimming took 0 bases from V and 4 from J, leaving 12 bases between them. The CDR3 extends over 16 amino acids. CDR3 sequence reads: CASSDSGDRPTGELFF. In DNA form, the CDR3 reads TGTGCCAGCAGTGACTCCGGCGACAGGCCCACCGGGGAGCTGTTTTTT.

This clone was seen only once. The CDR3 nucleotides are TGTGCCAGCACCTCGGTGGGGGAAGCCTATAATTCACCCCTCCACTTT. Its translation is CASTSVGEAYNSPLHF. V and J are TRBV27 and TRBJ1-6; TRBD1 might be the D (5 bases). V was trimmed by 7 bases and J by 2 bases, leaving 15 bases between them. From germline, CDR1 is MNHEY and CDR2 SMNVEV (reference sequence). This CDR3 has 16 amino acids.

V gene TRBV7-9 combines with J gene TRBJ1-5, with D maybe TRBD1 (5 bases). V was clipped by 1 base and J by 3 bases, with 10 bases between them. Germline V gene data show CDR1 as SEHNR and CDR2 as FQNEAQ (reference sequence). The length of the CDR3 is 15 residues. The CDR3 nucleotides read TGTGCCAGCAGCTTAGGGACGACAGACAATCAGCCCCAGCATTTT. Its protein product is CASSLGTTDNQPQHF. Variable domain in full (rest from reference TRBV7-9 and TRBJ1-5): DTGVSQNPRHKITKRGQNVTFRCDPISEHNRLYWYRQTLGQGPEFLTYFQNEAQLEKSRLLSDRFSAERPKGSFSTLEIQRTEQGDSAMYLCASSLGTTDNQPQHFGDGTRLSIL.

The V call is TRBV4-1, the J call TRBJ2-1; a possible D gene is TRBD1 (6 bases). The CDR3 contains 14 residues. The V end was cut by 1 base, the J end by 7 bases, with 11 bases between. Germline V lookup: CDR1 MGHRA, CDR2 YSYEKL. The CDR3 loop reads CASSQVVRGNEQFF. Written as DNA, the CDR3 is TGCGCCAGCAGCCAAGTTGTCAGGGGAAATGAGCAGTTCTTC.

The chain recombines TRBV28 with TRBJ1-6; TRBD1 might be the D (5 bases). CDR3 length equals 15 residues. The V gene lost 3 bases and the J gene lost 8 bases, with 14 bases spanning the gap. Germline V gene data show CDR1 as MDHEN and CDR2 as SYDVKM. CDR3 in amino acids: CASSFWGGMDSPLHF. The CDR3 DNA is TGTGCCAGCAGTTTTTGGGGGGGGATGGATTCACCCCTCCACTTT.

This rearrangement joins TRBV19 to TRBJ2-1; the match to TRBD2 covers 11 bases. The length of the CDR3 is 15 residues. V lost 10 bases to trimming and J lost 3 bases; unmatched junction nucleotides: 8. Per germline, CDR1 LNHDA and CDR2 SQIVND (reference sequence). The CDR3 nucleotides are TGTGCCATCCAAGCTGGGACTAGCGGCTACAATGAGCAGTTCTTC. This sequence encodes CAIQAGTSGYNEQFF.

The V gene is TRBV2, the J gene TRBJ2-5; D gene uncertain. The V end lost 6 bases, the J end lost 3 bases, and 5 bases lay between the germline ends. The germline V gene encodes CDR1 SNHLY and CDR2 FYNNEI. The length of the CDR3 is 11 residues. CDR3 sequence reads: CASRLEETQYF. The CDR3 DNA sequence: TGTGCCAGCAGGCTGGAAGAGACCCAGTACTTC.

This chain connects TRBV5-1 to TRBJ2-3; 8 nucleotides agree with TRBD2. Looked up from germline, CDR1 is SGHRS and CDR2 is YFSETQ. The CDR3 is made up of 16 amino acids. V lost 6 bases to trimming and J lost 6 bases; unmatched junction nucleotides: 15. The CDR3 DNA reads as TGCGCCAGCATGGGCGGGGGGCTCCCGAGTTATGATACGCAGTATTTT. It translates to CASMGGGLPSYDTQYF.

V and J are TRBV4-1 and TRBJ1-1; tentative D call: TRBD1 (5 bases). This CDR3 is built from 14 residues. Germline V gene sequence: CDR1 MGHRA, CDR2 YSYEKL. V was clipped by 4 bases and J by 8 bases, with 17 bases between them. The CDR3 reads CASSPFGGVVEAFF. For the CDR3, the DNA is TGCGCCAGCAGCCCTTTTGGGGGAGTAGTAGAAGCTTTCTTT.

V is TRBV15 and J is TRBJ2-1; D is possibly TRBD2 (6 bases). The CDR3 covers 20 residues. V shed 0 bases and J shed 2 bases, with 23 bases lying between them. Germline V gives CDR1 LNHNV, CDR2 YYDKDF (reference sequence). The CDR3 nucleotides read TGTGCCACCAGCAGAGAGCCAGGGTCCGTCGGTAGCGGCCCCTACAATGAGCAGTTCTTC. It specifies CATSREPGSVGSGPYNEQFF.

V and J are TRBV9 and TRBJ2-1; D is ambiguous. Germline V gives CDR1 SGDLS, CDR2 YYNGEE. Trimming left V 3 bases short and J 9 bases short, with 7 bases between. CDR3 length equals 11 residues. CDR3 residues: CASSGRSEQFF. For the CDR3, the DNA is TGTGCCAGCAGCGGTAGGAGTGAGCAGTTCTTC. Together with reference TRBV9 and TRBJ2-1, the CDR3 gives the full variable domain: DSGVTQTPKHLITATGQRVTLRCSPRSGDLSVYWYQQSLDQGLQFLIQYYNGEERAKGNILERFSAQQFPDLHSELNLSSLELGDSALYFCASSGRSEQFFGPGTRLTVL.